The rows below give T cell receptor beta chains drawn from one sample of a study of blood T cell repertoires in COVID-19. The repertoire was sequenced with immunoSEQ multiplex PCR; TCRdb's copy has only in-frame clones and lacks some. The sample yields 200,000 to 250,000 clones, more than 75% seen once. The sequenced sample was PBMCs or T cells enriched from blood (not recorded which). The receptors stem from a woman in her fifties or sixties who had recovered from COVID-19. The CDR3 runs from the conserved cysteine through the conserved F or W. D genes are given only for firm matches. Clone size is not always given. Where it is, it says once, few, many or a class for expanded clones.

abundance	v_gene	j_gene	d_gene	CDR3nt	CDR3aa
NA	TRBV5-8	TRBJ1-2	NA	TGTGCCAGCAGCCGAGGTCGGGGGAATGGCTACACCTTC	CASSRGRGNGYTF
once	TRBV11-2	TRBJ1-3	NA	TGTGCCAGCAGCCTTAGGGGGACGGTTGGAAACACCATATATTTT	CASSLRGTVGNTIYF
NA	TRBV6-6	TRBJ1-4	TRBD1	TGTGCCAGCAGTCGGGAGAAAGGGGGCGCGGTAGAAAAACTGTTTTTT	CASSREKGGAVEKLFF
NA	TRBV7-3	TRBJ2-1	NA	TGTGCCAGCAGCTTCCTAGCGTATTCTAACAATGAGCAGTTCTTC	CASSFLAYSNNEQFF
NA	TRBV28	TRBJ1-3	NA	TGTGCCAGCAGTTTGTTTCCCATCTCTGGAAACACCATATATTTT	CASSLFPISGNTIYF
few	TRBV7-7	TRBJ2-7	TRBD1	TGTGCTAGCAGCTTAGTCTCGAGGGCTAAGGTGGCAGGGGGCCGATGGCACGAGCAGTACTTC	CASSLVSRAKVAGGRWHEQYF
NA	TRBV30	TRBJ1-5	NA	TGTGCCTGGAGTCCAGGATGGGGCAATCAGCCCCAGCATTTT	CAWSPGWGNQPQHF
NA	TRBV11-3	TRBJ2-2	TRBD2	TGTGCCAGCAGTAATAGCGGGGGGGGCACCGGGGAGCTGTTTTTT	CASSNSGGGTGELFF
few	TRBV7-2	TRBJ1-2	TRBD1	TGTGCCAGCAGCCCAGACAGGGGCCGCTATGGCTACACCTTC	CASSPDRGRYGYTF
NA	TRBV15	TRBJ1-1	NA	TGTGCCACCAGCAGACCAGTACAGGGCATTGGAGCTTTCTTT	CATSRPVQGIGAFF
NA	TRBV12-3/TRBV12-4	TRBJ2-7	TRBD2	TGTGCCAGCAGTTTCCCGGGGGGGTACGAGCAGTACTTC	CASSFPGGYEQYF
NA	TRBV5-6	TRBJ1-1	NA	TGTGCCAGCAGCAATACGAGGCCTGAAGCTTTCTTT	CASSNTRPEAFF
NA	TRBV5-8	TRBJ2-7	NA	TGTGCCAGCAGCTTGGGTGGACTCCCGGGAGCCTACGAGCAGTACTTC	CASSLGGLPGAYEQYF
NA	TRBV2	TRBJ2-7	NA	TGTGCCAGCAACAGAGAAGCCTACGAGCAGTACTTC	CASNREAYEQYF
NA	TRBV28	TRBJ2-7	TRBD1	TGTGCCAGCAGTTCCGTGGGACAGGGGGCTATCTACGAGCAGTACTTC	CASSSVGQGAIYEQYF
NA	TRBV4-3	TRBJ2-3	TRBD2	TGCGCCAGCAGCCAAACAGGGACTAGGGGGGATACGCAGTATTTT	CASSQTGTRGDTQYF